This T cell receptor (beta chain) derives from a study of shared clonotypes between healthy human individuals. Study context: Each donor's CD8 memory used one plate, CD8 naive two, each CD4 subset three.

Germline values: CDR1 SGHVS, CDR2 FQNEAQ. This CDR3 region has 12 residues. Method: immunoSEQ multiplex PCR; TCRdb's copy keeps in-frame clones and lacks some. The profile shows 550,000 to 650,000 clones, 96% of them singletons. General observations from the study: It was expected that sequencing depth would affect clonotype sharing among donors.

This clone was seen just once. Its specificity is not known. Only CD45RO-negative cells positively selected for CCR7 counted as naive CD8 cells, so terminally differentiated effector memory CD45RA+ cells were excluded. This chain connects TRBV7-8 to TRBJ2-5; a weak D match, TRBD1 (6 bases). The end of the DNA is better explained by TRBJ2-7, so the J call may be wrong. This clonotype was obtained from a woman in her 30s in good health. Sequenced: naive CD8+ T cells sorted from blood. DNA of the CDR3: TGTGCCAGCAGCTCGTGGACAGCCGAGCAGTACTTC. The encoded protein is CASSSWTAEQYF.